The 20 T cell receptor beta chains below were found in one sample sequenced in a study of T cell responses to AZD1222 COVID-19 vaccine. Repertoires were generated with immunoSEQ multiplex PCR, while TCRdb's copy carries only in-frame clones and drops some. Among about 140,000 clones listed, about 90% were seen once. This material consisted of peripheral blood, taken 28 days after the second dose of the MenACWY control vaccine. The receptors stem from an adult who received the MenACWY meningococcal vaccine as a control.

The rearrangement joins TRBV3-1 (or the pseudogene TRBV3-2) to TRBJ2-7; no reliable D call. Looked up from germline, CDR1 is LGHDT and CDR2 is YNNKEL (reference sequence). This CDR3 region has 14 residues. Deletions cut 1 base from V and 4 bases from J, with 11 bases between. The CDR3: CASSQVPSVYEQYF. In DNA form, the CDR3 reads TGTGCCAGCAGCCAAGTCCCCAGCGTTTACGAGCAGTACTTC.

The J gene is TRBJ2-7, the V gene TRBV2; D perhaps matches TRBD2 (6 bases). The CDR3 has 11 amino acids. The V gene's germline CDR1 is SNHLY and CDR2 FYNNEI. Written as DNA, the CDR3 is TGTGCGAGCGGGCTTGTGTACGAGCAGTACTTC. Translation: CASGLVYEQYF.

The rearrangement links TRBV15 to TRBJ2-7; D perhaps matches TRBD1 (5 bases). Germline assignment: CDR1 LNHNV and CDR2 YYDKDF (reference sequence). There are 14 residues in the CDR3. V was pared by 3 bases and J by 2 bases, with 11 bases between. CDR3 DNA sequence: TGTGCCACCAGCAGTGAGTGGGGCCCCTACGAGCAGTACTTC. Translated, it gives CATSSEWGPYEQYF.

The chain links TRBV18 to TRBJ2-1; 12 bases align to TRBD1. The trim removed 3 bases at V and 9 bases at J, leaving 6 bases unmatched. This CDR3 region has 15 residues. The germline V gene encodes CDR1 KGHSH and CDR2 LQKENI. The CDR3 nucleotides are TGTGCCAGCTCACCTCCGGGACAGGGGGCAGGTGAGCAGTTCTTC. Translating it yields CASSPPGQGAGEQFF.

V is TRBV29-1 and J is TRBJ1-5; the D is unclear. This CDR3 contains 14 residues. CDR1 and CDR2 from the germline V gene are SQVTM and ANQGSEA. The CDR3 sequence is CLQPLPGSNQPQHF. Written as DNA, the CDR3 is TGCCTCCAACCCCTGCCGGGGAGCAATCAGCCCCAGCATTTT.

This clone was recorded only once. This chain links TRBV19 with TRBJ2-7, with 7 bases aligning to TRBD1. CDR1 is LNHDA, CDR2 SQIVND, per germline (reference sequence). CDR3 length: 14 residues. J was trimmed by 2 bases and V by 1 base; bases with no gene match: 2. CDR3 in amino acids: CASSIGTGPYEQYF. The CDR3 coding sequence is TGTGCCAGTAGTATAGGGACAGGCCCCTACGAGCAGTACTTC.

The rearrangement links TRBV7-6 to TRBJ2-1; 10 bases are a match to TRBD2. CDR1 SGHVS and CDR2 FNYEAQ come from the germline V gene. The J segment lost 9 bases and the V segment lost 0 bases, leaving 8 bases of the junction unmatched. The CDR3 consists of 16 residues. The CDR3 reads CASSLATGWTSGEQFF. The CDR3 bases are TGTGCCAGCAGCTTAGCAACAGGGTGGACTAGCGGTGAGCAGTTCTTC.

V and J are TRBV21-1 and TRBJ1-4. TRBV21-1 is recorded as a pseudogene. The CDR3 contains 12 residues. The DNA of the CDR3 is TGTGCCAGCAGCAAAGCCGGTGAAAAACTGTTTTTT. This translates into CASSKAGEKLFF.

The chain employs TRBV2 and TRBJ1-4; D is uncertain. Trimming cost V 7 bases and J 7 bases, with 13 bases left between them. Germline CDR1 and CDR2: SNHLY and FYNNEI. The CDR3 has 13 amino acids. CDR3 residues: CASIYGDGEKLFF. The DNA for the CDR3 is TGTGCCAGCATATACGGGGATGGTGAAAAACTGTTTTTT.

This sequence joins TRBV7-2 and TRBJ2-6; D uncertain. Between the trimmed V and J ends, which lost 3 bases and 0 bases, there was a span of 6 bases. The CDR3 consists of 15 residues. Germline CDR1 reads SGHTA; CDR2 reads FQGNSA. The CDR3 DNA reads TGTGCCAGCAGCTTTAAAAGCTCTGGGGCCAACGTCCTGACTTTC. Its translation is CASSFKSSGANVLTF. The full variable domain, in which reference TRBV7-2 and TRBJ2-6 provide the parts outside the CDR3, is GAGVSQSPSNKVTEKGKDVELRCDPISGHTALYWYRQSLGQGLEFLIYFQGNSAPDKSGLPSDRFSAERTGGSVSTLTIQRTQQEDSAVYLCASSFKSSGANVLTFGAGSRLTVL.

This clone was found a few times. The chain has TRBV5-5 and TRBJ2-5; D call uncertain. The CDR3 contains 12 residues. CDR1 and CDR2 from the germline V gene are SGHKS and YYEKEE (reference sequence). V was clipped by 4 bases and J by 5 bases, with 9 bases between them. Here the CDR3 reads CASSLLRETQYF. The CDR3 nucleotides read TGTGCCAGCAGCCTTCTGAGGGAGACCCAGTACTTC.

The chain has TRBV30 and TRBJ1-1; D is ambiguous. From germline, CDR1 is GTSNPN and CDR2 SVGIG (reference sequence). The length of the CDR3 is 12 residues. The germline V and J ends were trimmed by 0 bases and 1 base, with 3 bases remaining between them. CDR3 nucleotide sequence: TGTGCCTGGAGTGTAACGAACACTGAAGCTTTCTTT. This gives the protein CAWSVTNTEAFF. Combining the CDR3 with reference TRBV30 and TRBJ1-1 gives the whole variable domain SQTIHQWPATLVQPVGSPLSLECTVEGTSNPNLYWYRQAAGRGLQLLFYSVGIGQISSEVPQNLSASRPQDRQFILSSKKLLLSDSGFYLCAWSVTNTEAFFGQGTRLTVV.

This clone was detected only once. The chain is built from TRBV2 and TRBJ1-6, with TRBD1 identical over 7 bases. The CDR3 loop spans 15 amino acids. CDR1 SNHLY and CDR2 FYNNEI come from the germline V gene. V lost 5 bases and J lost 7; bases outside the gene matches: 8. This CDR3 reads CASSLEGALNSPLHF. The CDR3 bases are TGTGCCAGCAGTTTGGAGGGGGCTTTGAATTCACCCCTCCACTTT. The complete variable domain, with remaining parts taken from reference TRBV2 and TRBJ1-6, reads EPEVTQTPSHQVTQMGQEVILRCVPISNHLYFYWYRQILGQKVEFLVSFYNNEISEKSEIFDDQFSVERPDGSNFTLKIRSTKLEDSAMYFCASSLEGALNSPLHFGNGTRLTVT.

The chain joins TRBV28 to TRBJ1-6; D is uncertain. Germline CDR1 is MDHEN and CDR2 is SYDVKM. The V gene lost 4 bases and the J gene lost 6 bases, with 10 bases spanning the gap. The CDR3 has 14 residues. This CDR3 is CASSSQLGNSPLHF. The CDR3 DNA follows: TGTGCCAGCAGTTCCCAACTGGGTAATTCACCCCTCCACTTT.

The chain carries TRBV7-2 and TRBJ1-3, with D maybe TRBD1 (5 bases). V lost 1 base, J lost 0 bases, and 10 bases lay in between. This CDR3 has 16 residues. CDR1 SGHTA and CDR2 FQGNSA come from the germline V gene. Here the CDR3 DNA reads TGTGCCAGCAGCTTAGTTGGCGGGACCTCTGGAAACACCATATATTTT. Translated: CASSLVGGTSGNTIYF.

CDR3 nucleotide sequence: TGTGCCAGCAAGGGCGGCCAAGAGACCCAGTACTTC. Its protein product is CASKGGQETQYF. The V call is TRBV12-3 or TRBV12-4, the J call TRBJ2-5; D gene ambiguous. The CDR3 has 12 residues. Trimming cost V 7 bases and J 1 base, with 7 bases left between them.

The rearrangement uses TRBV25-1 and TRBJ1-2; 8 bases match TRBD1. The CDR3 has 13 amino acids. V lost 6 bases and J lost 8; bases outside the gene matches: 8. The germline gives CDR1 MGHDK, CDR2 SYGVNS. The CDR3 protein is CASSTGGGGGYTF. In DNA form, the CDR3 reads TGTGCCAGCAGCACAGGGGGTGGTGGAGGCTACACCTTC.

This chain connects TRBV3-1 (or the pseudogene TRBV3-2) to TRBJ2-3; weak D call: TRBD1 (5 bases). The CDR3 has 16 residues. Trimming took 4 bases from V and 0 from J, leaving 14 bases between them. The germline CDR1 and CDR2 sequences are LGHDT and YNNKEL (reference sequence). The CDR3 nucleotides read TGTGCCAGCAGCCCCAGGCAGGGTGGGAGCACAGATACGCAGTATTTT. Its translation: CASSPRQGGSTDTQYF.

The chain uses TRBV11-3 and TRBJ2-3, with no clear D. V was cut by 4 bases and J by 0 bases, with 2 bases left in between. CDR1 is SGHNT and CDR2 is YENEEA in the germline V gene. The CDR3 runs to 12 residues. In nucleotides, the CDR3 is TGTGCCAGCAGCTCTAGCACAGATACGCAGTATTTT. Translation: CASSSSTDTQYF.

In its sample, this clone was seen a few times. The chain combines TRBV7-2 with TRBJ2-5, with a weak D call TRBD1 (5 bases). Germline V gene lookup returns CDR1 SGHTA and CDR2 FQGNSA. The germline V and J ends were trimmed by 1 base and 4 bases, with 10 bases remaining between them. This CDR3 comprises 14 residues. The CDR3 DNA reads as TGTGCCAGCAGCTTAGATGTGGGGCTAGAGACCCAGTACTTC. This encodes CASSLDVGLETQYF.